This T cell receptor (beta chain) was sequenced for a study of blood T cells in healthy people across ages (dated by TCRdb to about 2015). Context from the whole study: In model experiments, template switching captured about one uniquely barcoded TCR beta cDNA molecule for every two T cells. Age-related changes in TCR beta repertoire diversity were measured in the study by deep sequencing normalized with unique cDNA molecular identifiers. The donors were divided into four age groups: young (average around 16 years), middle-aged (about 40), aged (about 60) and long-lived (about 90). The study analyzed two additional independent replicas of 1 million unique cDNA reads from the same blood draw for two donors, one aged 18 to 30 and one aged 80 or older.

Here is what the overall study found, with its caveats: Total diversity estimates from one million sequenced T cells were considered lower bounds and underestimates. As age increased, observed TCR beta diversity per million T cells dropped in a roughly linear way, and a significant reduction was already evident by age around 41. Conclusive comparison of naive and antigen-experienced compartments was prevented by the profiling of bulk unsorted PBMCs. There was a strong correlation between observed TCR beta diversity and the percentage of naive T cells measured by flow cytometry. Because donor CMV infection status was unknown, age-related changes in expanded clonotypes were potentially confounded. The long-lived group showed more naive CD4+ T cells, fewer expanded clones and increased TCR diversity than the aged group, suggesting age selection.

This clonotype was seen at least ten times. Its antigen is unknown. Base qualities are not recorded, but no much larger clone differs from it by a single base. V gives up 5 bases and J gives up 5 bases, and the segment between their germline ends measures 14 bases. From the cysteine through the phenylalanine, the CDR3 covers 14 amino acids. Only the CDR3 part of the read is kept: 42 bases, read in frame from the first base. CDR1 SEHNR and CDR2 FQNEAQ were looked up in the germline V gene (reference sequence). Systemically healthy Caucasian individuals from Russia, about 38 in total and aged roughly 6 to 90 years, were included as donors. Each donor gave 8 to 10 milliliters of peripheral blood, collected into EDTA-treated Vacutainer tubes. PBMCs were isolated by Ficoll-Paque density-gradient centrifugation, with at least 7 million obtained per sample. Total RNA, at least 5 micrograms per sample, was extracted from PBMCs with Trizol reagent. For every donor, an aliquot of PBMCs went through flow cytometry to measure the percentages of naive CD45RAhigh/CD27high T cells.

To prepare the library, 5' RACE was applied. Sequenced using an Illumina HiSeq 2500. A second 7 to 11 cycle PCR used a sample-barcoded 5' primer and a J-beta primer mix. A unique molecular identifier was introduced onto each TCR beta cDNA molecule by a template-switch 5' adaptor carrying 12 random nucleotides. At least 2.5 million CDR3-containing paired-end reads were obtained from each sample. All of the RNA was converted into first-strand cDNA using the Mint cDNA synthesis kit, with a TRBC-specific oligonucleotide serving as the primer. After uracil-DNA glycosylase treatment, a first 18-cycle PCR used universal primers M1SS and BC2_uni_R on all cDNA. On the authors' methods: Each sample was normalized by randomly selecting 1 million high-quality reads, each carrying a distinct molecular identifier. Reads with shared molecular identifiers were discarded instead of being binned into consensus sequences. CDR3 identification, clonotype clustering and error correction used MiTCR with a Q25 quality threshold and the strictest error-elimination algorithm. A nonparametric unseen species model using Euler transformation provided a lower-bound estimate of total TCR beta diversity. TCRdb reprocessed the public reads (quality trimming at Q25 with fastp, clone calling with MiXCR) and kept in-frame beta chains. When rows share a CDR3 protein, they turn into one entry using the most common DNA and genes. TCRdb, not the original authors, processed these V and J calls. The sample table holds 800,000 to 950,000 distinct CDR3 sequences, of which 29% were seen once. Of the sample, 10% falls within the top ten clones.

A further study also used this sample, focusing on T cells of mothers and their children. As that second study puts it: Nine systemically healthy Caucasian individuals served as donors, namely three mothers together with their six children. cDNA synthesis used all of the extracted RNA, with 1.5 ug of RNA in each 15 ul reaction. In the second PCR, the M1S primer added sample barcodes and 2-4 random nucleotides. Over 8 million TCR beta CDR3 reads were obtained for each mother, and about 3 million reads were obtained for each child. Thymic selection shapes the output of TCR recombination in a similar way in related and unrelated pairs, and inherited differences have a minor effect. Normalized repertoire overlap was always found to be slightly, but never significantly, higher in related mother-child pairs than in unrelated mother-child pairs. With a sensitivity of approximately 96 clones per million clonotypes, no persistent microchimeric T cell clones were detected. In the study, deep NGS was used to compare the TCR beta repertoires of mothers and children, and features distinguishing related mother-child pairs from unrelated individuals were sought. The mean age was approximately 41 +/- 4 years for the mothers and about 10 +/- 4 years for the children. Libraries were sequenced on Illumina HiSeq 2000 with 100+100 nt paired-end reads after adapter ligation with NEBNext reagents. Mother and child libraries were prepared a month apart and sequenced in separate runs to prevent cross-contamination. For each donor, between roughly 450,000 and 2,200,000 distinct TCR beta clonotypes were identified. Naive TCR beta clonotypes were estimated from low-frequency clonotypes matched to each donor's FACS-determined naive share, without sorting.

Recombination connected TRBV7-9 to TRBJ2-3; confidence is insufficient to name the D gene. This TCR was recovered from a woman aged 40 to 50 in good health. Sequences were obtained from blood. The CDR3 reads as follows: CASSPPGRKDTQYF. The DNA is as follows: TGTGCCAGCAGCCCCCCGGGTAGAAAAGATACGCAGTATTTT.